A selection of T cell receptor beta chains follows, all from one sample in a study of cytomegalovirus exposure and HLA in healthy donors. TCRdb's table, derived via immunoSEQ multiplex PCR, lists solely in-frame clones and lacks some. This table lists roughly 65,000 clones. The sequenced sample was PBMCs. These receptors all stem from a boy aged 5-17 years in good health and CMV-seronegative. Each CDR3 is given with its conserved first and last residue. Fields, in order: J gene, D gene, CDR3 length, V gene, CDR3 DNA, CDR3 protein. A D gene is named only where the DNA matches it firmly.

J: TRBJ1-6; D: .; length: 12; V: TRBV6-5; DNA: TGTGCCGGCAGTTCACAGGGAAGGACTCTCCACTTT; CDR3: CAGSSQGRTLHF
J: TRBJ2-7; D: .; length: 13; V: TRBV11-2; DNA: TGTGCCAGCAGCTTAGGGCCTGTCTACGAGCAGTACTTC; CDR3: CASSLGPVYEQYF
J: TRBJ1-1; D: .; length: 14; V: TRBV7-9; DNA: TGTGCCAGGACCTCGGGAGGAGATGGCACTGAAGCTTTCTTT; CDR3: CARTSGGDGTEAFF
J: TRBJ1-2; D: TRBD1; length: 14; V: TRBV28; DNA: TGTGCCAGCAGACGGACAGGGGAGAACTATGGCTACACCTTC; CDR3: CASRRTGENYGYTF
J: TRBJ2-1; D: TRBD2; length: 15; V: TRBV30; DNA: TGTGCCTGGAGTGACCCCGGACTAGCGAGAGAGGAGCAGTTCTTC; CDR3: CAWSDPGLAREEQFF
J: TRBJ2-5; D: TRBD1; length: 15; V: TRBV7-6; DNA: TGTGCCAGCAGCTCACGGACAGGGGGCGTGGAGACCCAGTACTTC; CDR3: CASSSRTGGVETQYF
J: TRBJ1-1; D: .; length: 12; V: TRBV27; DNA: TGTGCCAGCAGCAATCCGGGGACTGAAGCTTTCTTT; CDR3: CASSNPGTEAFF
J: TRBJ1-6; D: .; length: 18; V: TRBV5-4; DNA: TGTGCCAGCAGCTTGGCCGACCGGGAGGGGAAAATAAATTCACCCCTCCACTTT; CDR3: CASSLADREGKINSPLHF
J: TRBJ1-2; D: .; length: 14; V: TRBV10-3; DNA: TGTGCCATCACTTTGGACAGACTTAACTATGGCTACACCTTC; CDR3: CAITLDRLNYGYTF
J: TRBJ1-1; D: .; length: 14; V: TRBV7-2; DNA: TGTGCCAGCAGCCCTAGCGTCCGGGGGACTGAAGCTTTCTTT; CDR3: CASSPSVRGTEAFF
J: TRBJ2-1; D: TRBD2; length: 14; V: TRBV4-2; DNA: TGTGCCAGCAGCCGGGGACTAGGGTACAATGAGCAGTTCTTC; CDR3: CASSRGLGYNEQFF
J: TRBJ1-2; D: .; length: 15; V: TRBV2; DNA: TGTGCCAGCAGTGAAAGCGGGGATTCCCCGTATGGCTACACCTTC; CDR3: CASSESGDSPYGYTF
J: TRBJ1-1; D: .; length: 13; V: TRBV2; DNA: TGTGCCAGCAGCGCCGAACGGGACACTGAAGCTTTCTTT; CDR3: CASSAERDTEAFF
J: TRBJ1-4; D: .; length: 18; V: TRBV27; DNA: TGTGCCAGCAGTTTACTCCCCCCCTCAGGGGCGTTTAATGAAAAACTGTTTTTT; CDR3: CASSLLPPSGAFNEKLFF
J: TRBJ1-6; D: .; length: 12; V: TRBV6-1; DNA: TGTGCCACGTACCCCGGGCCGGGGGCCCTCCACTTT; CDR3: CATYPGPGALHF
J: TRBJ2-1; D: TRBD2; length: 14; V: TRBV19; DNA: TGTGCCTCCCGGTTCGGGAGGGGTTACAATGAGCAGTTCTTC; CDR3: CASRFGRGYNEQFF
J: TRBJ2-7; D: TRBD1; length: 15; V: TRBV5-1; DNA: TGCGCCAGCAGACTCAACAGGGGTCGGAACTACGAGCAGTACTTC; CDR3: CASRLNRGRNYEQYF
J: TRBJ2-2; D: TRBD1; length: 13; V: TRBV14; DNA: TGTGCCAGCAGCCGGACAGGGGCCGGGGAGCTGTTTTTT; CDR3: CASSRTGAGELFF
J: TRBJ1-2; D: .; length: 17; V: TRBV5-1; DNA: TGCGCCAGCAGCTTGGCCGGGTCGGTCGAACAGGATCCTGGCTACACCTTC; CDR3: CASSLAGSVEQDPGYTF
J: TRBJ2-1; D: TRBD2; length: 16; V: TRBV2; DNA: TGTGCCAGCAGTGGACCTAGAGCGGGAGGGCCGCATGAGCAGTTCTTC; CDR3: CASSGPRAGGPHEQFF
J: TRBJ2-7; D: .; length: 15; V: TRBV9; DNA: TGTGCCAGCAGCGTAGGGGGGCCCGCGACCTACGAGCAGTACTTC; CDR3: CASSVGGPATYEQYF
J: TRBJ2-6; D: .; length: 13; V: TRBV5-1; DNA: TGCGCCAGCAGCTTGGGAGGGTCCAACGTCCTGACTTTC; CDR3: CASSLGGSNVLTF
J: TRBJ1-2; D: .; length: 14; V: TRBV6-6; DNA: TGTGCCAGCAGTTACCAAACAGGGTTCGATGGCTACACCTTC; CDR3: CASSYQTGFDGYTF
J: TRBJ2-1; D: TRBD1; length: 16; V: TRBV5-1; DNA: TGCGCCAGCAGCAACGCCCGGGACAGGGGGACGAATGAGCAGTTCTTC; CDR3: CASSNARDRGTNEQFF
J: TRBJ1-5; D: TRBD1; length: 15; V: TRBV7-2; DNA: TGTGCCAGCAGCTCCTGGGACAGGGGCGATCAGCCCCAGCATTTT; CDR3: CASSSWDRGDQPQHF
J: TRBJ1-1; D: .; length: 16; V: TRBV19; DNA: TGTGCCAGTAGTAACCATTGGGTCTCGGGGAACACTGAAGCTTTCTTT; CDR3: CASSNHWVSGNTEAFF
J: TRBJ2-1; D: TRBD1; length: 16; V: TRBV6-4; DNA: TGTGCCAGCAGTGACTATTTGGGACAGGGGTCTAATGAGCAGTTCTTC; CDR3: CASSDYLGQGSNEQFF
J: TRBJ1-4; D: TRBD1; length: 14; V: TRBV5-1; DNA: TGCGCCAGCAGCCCCGGACAGGGGAACGAAAAACTGTTTTTT; CDR3: CASSPGQGNEKLFF
J: TRBJ2-1; D: TRBD2; length: 20; V: TRBV19; DNA: TGTGCCAGTAGGGGAACCAGAGAAGGCACGGGAGGGCTCGACTTCCATGAGCAGTTCTTC; CDR3: CASRGTREGTGGLDFHEQFF
J: TRBJ1-1; D: TRBD1; length: 15; V: TRBV27; DNA: TGTGCCAGCAGTTTATGGGACAGTCAGAACACTGAAGCTTTCTTT; CDR3: CASSLWDSQNTEAFF
J: TRBJ1-3; D: TRBD1; length: 14; V: TRBV5-1; DNA: TGCGCCAGCAGCGGGGGACAGGAGGGACTCGCCATATATTTT; CDR3: CASSGGQEGLAIYF
J: TRBJ2-7; D: .; length: 15; V: TRBV4-3; DNA: TGCGCCAGCACCCAAGAGGTACGGAGCGCCTACGAGCAGTCCTTC; CDR3: CASTQEVRSAYEQSF
J: TRBJ2-7; D: .; length: 9; V: TRBV28; DNA: TGTGCCAGCAGGAGCGAGCAGTACTTC; CDR3: CASRSEQYF
J: TRBJ2-3; D: TRBD2; length: 15; V: TRBV30; DNA: TGTGCCTGGAGCCTAGGGACTAGCAGCACAGATACGCAGTATTTT; CDR3: CAWSLGTSSTDTQYF
J: TRBJ2-5; D: TRBD2; length: 17; V: TRBV5-1; DNA: TGCGCCAGCAGCGTAGGGACTAGCGGGGGGTACCAAGAGACCCAGTACTTC; CDR3: CASSVGTSGGYQETQYF
J: TRBJ2-1; D: TRBD1; length: 15; V: TRBV5-8; DNA: TGTGCCAGCAGCTTGGATTGGCAGGGGGCGCTTGGTGGGTTCTTC; CDR3: CASSLDWQGALGGFF
J: TRBJ1-1; D: .; length: 15; V: TRBV6-4; DNA: TGTGCCAGCAGTGACAGTACCGGGAGTAACACTGAAGCTTTCTTT; CDR3: CASSDSTGSNTEAFF
J: TRBJ2-7; D: .; length: 11; V: TRBV7-2; DNA: TGTGCCAGCAGCTCGTTCTACGAGCAGTACTTC; CDR3: CASSSFYEQYF
J: TRBJ2-1; D: TRBD1; length: 12; V: TRBV12-5; DNA: TGTGCTAGTGGCCGGGACAGGAATGAGCAGTTCTTC; CDR3: CASGRDRNEQFF